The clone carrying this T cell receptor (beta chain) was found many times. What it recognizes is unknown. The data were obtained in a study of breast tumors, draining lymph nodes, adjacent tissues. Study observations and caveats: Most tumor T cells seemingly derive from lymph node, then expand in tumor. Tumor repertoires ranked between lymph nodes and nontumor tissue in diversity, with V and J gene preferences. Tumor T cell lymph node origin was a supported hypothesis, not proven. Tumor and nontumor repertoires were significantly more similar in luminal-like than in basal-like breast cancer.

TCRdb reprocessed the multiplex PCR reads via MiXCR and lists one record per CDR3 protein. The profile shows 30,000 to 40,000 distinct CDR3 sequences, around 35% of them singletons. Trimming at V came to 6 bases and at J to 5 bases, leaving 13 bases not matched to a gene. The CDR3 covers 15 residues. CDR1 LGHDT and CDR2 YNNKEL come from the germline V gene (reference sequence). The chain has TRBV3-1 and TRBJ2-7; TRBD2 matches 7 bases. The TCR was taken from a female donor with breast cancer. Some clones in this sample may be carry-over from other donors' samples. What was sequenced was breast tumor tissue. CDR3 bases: TGTGCCAGCAGGTTAGCGGGCGGAGGTATGGACGAGCAGTACTTC. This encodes CASRLAGGGMDEQYF.